Below are 25 T cell receptor beta chains sequenced from a single sample in a study of blood T cell repertoires in COVID-19. TCRdb's copy holds only in-frame clones and misses some; the assay was immunoSEQ multiplex PCR. The table includes some 300,000 clones, approximately 89% detected once. Source material: PBMCs or T cells enriched from blood (not recorded which). The receptors stem from a woman aged 40-49 years who had recovered from COVID-19.

The rearrangement uses TRBV2 and TRBJ2-7; 7 bases map to TRBD2. From germline, CDR1 is SNHLY and CDR2 FYNNEI. Unmatched junction bases numbered 3, after V lost 7 bases and J lost 0 bases. This CDR3 comprises 13 residues. The CDR3: CASTPGGSYEQYF. Here the CDR3 DNA reads TGTGCCAGCACTCCGGGGGGCTCCTACGAGCAGTACTTC.

The CDR3 is CSALTGVGQPQHF. DNA for the CDR3: TGCAGCGCCCTGACAGGGGTCGGTCAGCCCCAGCATTTT. The chain recombines TRBV29-1 with TRBJ1-5, with 8 bases matching TRBD1. V lost 7 bases, J lost 6 bases, and 8 bases stayed unmatched. From germline, CDR1 is SQVTM and CDR2 ANQGSEA. The CDR3 loop spans 13 amino acids.

The chain is built from TRBV4-2 and TRBJ2-2; D gene uncertain. Trimming pared 5 bases from V and 8 bases from J, leaving 6 bases between. Germline V gene sequence: CDR1 LGHNA, CDR2 YNFKEQ. The length of the CDR3 is 11 residues. CDR3 sequence (DNA): TGTGCCAGCAGCTCCTTTGGGGAGCTGTTTTTT. It is translated as CASSSFGELFF.

The chain is built from TRBV7-2 and TRBJ2-7; 8 nucleotides line up with TRBD2. The germline V gene encodes CDR1 SGHTA and CDR2 FQGNSA. V shed 5 bases, J shed 5 bases, and the junction held 11 bases outside the gene matches. The CDR3 contains 15 residues. The DNA for the CDR3 is TGTGCCAGCAGCCCCCGGGGGGGTACTGGGGACGAGCAGTACTTC. Translation gives CASSPRGGTGDEQYF.

This clone was seen only once. The chain combines TRBV19 with TRBJ1-1; 7 bases are a match to TRBD1. Trimming cost V 5 bases and J 3 bases; bases outside gene matches: 12. Per the germline V gene, CDR1 is LNHDA and CDR2 is SQIVND (reference sequence). This CDR3 comprises 16 residues. The CDR3 reads CASSRDSRFSDTEAFF. The CDR3 bases are TGTGCCAGTAGTCGGGACAGCCGATTCTCGGACACTGAAGCTTTCTTT.

This sequence joins TRBV7-3 and TRBJ1-1, with D unresolved. Trimming pared 3 bases from V and 1 base from J, leaving 6 bases between. The CDR3 is 13 amino acids. Germline V gives CDR1 SGHTA, CDR2 FQGTGA. As DNA, the CDR3 is TGTGCCAGCAGCTTTTATTCGAACACTGAAGCTTTCTTT. Residues: CASSFYSNTEAFF.

This chain links TRBV9 with TRBJ1-1, with TRBD1 as a possible D gene (5 bases). The CDR3 is 13 amino acids. Between the trimmed V and J ends, which lost 0 bases and 7 bases, there was a span of 10 bases. Germline lookup yields CDR1 SGDLS and CDR2 YYNGEE. CDR3 protein: CASSVGEGNEAFF. In DNA, the CDR3 is TGTGCCAGCAGCGTAGGGGAGGGGAATGAAGCTTTCTTT.

The chain couples TRBV6-5 to TRBJ2-3; 7 bases line up with TRBD2. Germline assignment: CDR1 MNHEY and CDR2 SVGAGI. Unmatched junction bases numbered 5, after V lost 3 bases and J lost 5 bases. The CDR3 has 14 residues. The CDR3 sequence is CASSYSGGVDTQYF. Written as DNA, the CDR3 is TGTGCCAGCAGTTATTCGGGGGGAGTAGATACGCAGTATTTT.

The J gene is TRBJ2-1, the V gene TRBV21-1; TRBD1 is the table's D call and was not checked against the DNA. TRBV21-1 is a recognized pseudogene. The CDR3 has 16 residues. Here the CDR3 reads CASRERTGDYYNEQFF. CDR3 DNA sequence: TGTGCCAGCAGGGAGAGGACAGGGGATTACTACAATGAGCAGTTCTTC.

The chain links TRBV28 to TRBJ1-2, with D possibly being TRBD1 (6 bases). The CDR3 contains 13 residues. The germline V gene encodes CDR1 MDHEN and CDR2 SYDVKM. V dropped 7 bases and J dropped 5 bases, with 14 bases sitting between them. Here the CDR3 reads CASKQGSIYGYTF. CDR3 nucleotides: TGTGCCAGCAAACAGGGTTCTATTTATGGCTACACCTTC.

This chain links TRBV29-1 with TRBJ1-2; D remains ambiguous. The CDR3 contains 10 residues. Trimming pared 4 bases from V and 5 bases from J, leaving 5 bases between. CDR1 and CDR2 from the germline V gene are SQVTM and ANQGSEA. The CDR3 DNA is TGCAGCGTTGGCGAATATGGCTACACCTTC. It codes for CSVGEYGYTF.

This chain uses TRBV24-1 with TRBJ2-1; 10 bases fit TRBD2. V gave up 3 bases and J gave up 0 bases; unmatched junction bases: 10. The CDR3 has 19 amino acids. Germline V gene data show CDR1 as KGHDR and CDR2 as SFDVKD. In DNA, the CDR3 is TGTGCCACCAGTGATCTACGGACTAGCGGAAGAAGCTCCTACAATGAGCAGTTCTTC. It is translated as CATSDLRTSGRSSYNEQFF.

The CDR3 DNA reads TGCGCCAGCAGCTTTTCGGGGGCTAATGAAAAACTGTTTTTT. Its protein is CASSFSGANEKLFF. This chain uses TRBV5-1 with TRBJ1-4; possible D gene TRBD1, 5 bases. The CDR3 covers 14 residues. The V end lost 2 bases, the J end lost 3 bases, and 8 bases lay between the germline ends. The germline V gene encodes CDR1 SGHRS and CDR2 YFSETQ. The full variable domain, with the rest looked up from reference TRBV5-1 and TRBJ1-4, is KAGVTQTPRYLIKTRGQQVTLSCSPISGHRSVSWYQQTPGQGLQFLFEYFSETQRNKGNFPGRFSGRQFSNSRSEMNVSTLELGDSALYLCASSFSGANEKLFFGSGTQLSVL.

V and J are TRBV4-2 and TRBJ1-2; D remains ambiguous. Germline V lookup: CDR1 LGHNA, CDR2 YNFKEQ. The V and J ends lost 4 bases and 3 bases respectively, with 15 bases between them. This CDR3 contains 15 residues. CDR3 coding DNA: TGTGCCAGCAGCCGCGAGGACTGGGCTGACTATGGCTACACCTTC. Translation gives CASSREDWADYGYTF.

The J gene is TRBJ2-5, the V gene TRBV25-1, with D possibly matching TRBD2 (5 bases). This CDR3 contains 14 residues. The V end lost 4 bases, the J end lost 2 bases, and 11 bases lay between the germline ends. The germline CDR1 and CDR2 sequences are MGHDK and SYGVNS. The CDR3 reads CASSAMEAQETQYF. CDR3 nucleotide sequence: TGTGCCAGCAGTGCTATGGAGGCACAAGAGACCCAGTACTTC.

The chain links TRBV9 to TRBJ2-7; 8 bases map to TRBD2. The trim removed 4 bases at V and 2 bases at J, leaving 11 bases unmatched. The CDR3 sequence is 16 residues long. From germline, CDR1 is SGDLS and CDR2 YYNGEE. The CDR3 sequence is CASSPQGTSGPYEQYF. The DNA for the CDR3 is TGTGCCAGCAGCCCCCAAGGTACTAGCGGACCCTACGAGCAGTACTTC. Supplemented by reference TRBV9 and TRBJ2-7, the full variable domain reads DSGVTQTPKHLITATGQRVTLRCSPRSGDLSVYWYQQSLDQGLQFLIQYYNGEERAKGNILERFSAQQFPDLHSELNLSSLELGDSALYFCASSPQGTSGPYEQYFGPGTRLTVT.

The V gene is TRBV28, the J gene TRBJ2-5, with D possibly TRBD2 on 6 matching bases. V was clipped by 6 bases and J by 7 bases, with 21 bases between them. The germline V gene encodes CDR1 MDHEN and CDR2 SYDVKM. The CDR3 covers 15 residues. In DNA, the CDR3 is TGTGCCAGCAGGGAGACTAGTCGCCTCCGAGGGACCCAGTACTTC. It translates to CASRETSRLRGTQYF.

This rearrangement joins TRBV2 to TRBJ2-7; D perhaps matches TRBD1 (6 bases). From germline, CDR1 is SNHLY and CDR2 FYNNEI. Trimming pared 0 bases from V and 6 bases from J, leaving 15 bases between. The CDR3 contains 15 residues. This CDR3 is CASSEALRTASEQYF. DNA for the CDR3: TGTGCCAGCAGTGAAGCGCTAAGGACAGCTAGCGAGCAGTACTTC.

This clone was detected only a few times. J is TRBJ2-1 and V is TRBV30, with TRBD1 identical over 8 bases. Trimming cost V 4 bases and J 8 bases; bases outside gene matches: 7. Germline CDR1 is GTSNPN and CDR2 is SVGIG (reference sequence). This CDR3 region has 13 residues. The CDR3 DNA is TGTGCCTGGACGGACAGGGCAAATTATGAGCAGTTCTTC. Its protein product is CAWTDRANYEQFF.

The gene calls are TRBV23-1 and TRBJ1-2, with D perhaps TRBD1 (6 bases). TRBV23-1 is assigned to the ORF class and has an uncertain function. V lost 0 bases and J 0 bases, leaving 11 bases between the germline ends. This CDR3 is 16 amino acids long. Written as DNA, the CDR3 is TGCGCCAGCAGTCAATCCCTTTACAGGGCTAACTATGGCTACACCTTC. The encoded protein is CASSQSLYRANYGYTF.

This clone was observed once. The V and J genes are TRBV18 and TRBJ1-1; a weak D match, TRBD1 (5 bases). Germline assignment: CDR1 KGHSH and CDR2 LQKENI. The V gene lost 4 bases and the J gene lost 5 bases, with 14 bases spanning the gap. This CDR3 spans 14 amino acids. In nucleotides, the CDR3 is TGTGCCAGCTCACGTCCAGGGTACTTTACTGAAGCTTTCTTT. This codes for CASSRPGYFTEAFF. The entire variable domain, with the rest obtained from reference TRBV18 and TRBJ1-1, is as follows: NAGVMQNPRHLVRRRGQEARLRCSPMKGHSHVYWYRQLPEEGLKFMVYLQKENIIDESGMPKERFSAEFPKEGPSILRIQQVVRGDSAAYFCASSRPGYFTEAFFGQGTRLTVV.

V gene TRBV7-9 combines with J gene TRBJ2-3; 8 bases agree with TRBD2. CDR3 length: 16 residues. With 5 bases clipped from V and 2 bases from J, the junction kept 9 bases outside the gene matches. From germline, CDR1 is SEHNR and CDR2 FQNEAQ (reference sequence). CDR3: CASSPELAATTDTQYF. The CDR3 nucleotides read TGTGCCAGCAGCCCAGAACTAGCGGCAACCACAGATACGCAGTATTTT. Based on the CDR3 plus reference TRBV7-9 and TRBJ2-3, the full variable domain is DTGVSQNPRHKITKRGQNVTFRCDPISEHNRLYWYRQTLGQGPEFLTYFQNEAQLEKSRLLSDRFSAERPKGSFSTLEIQRTEQGDSAMYLCASSPELAATTDTQYFGPGTRLTVL.

The CDR3 nucleotides are TGTGCCAGCAGCTTAGTGGGGGCAGCCTACGAGCAGTACTTC. Translated: CASSLVGAAYEQYF. The rearrangement joins TRBV7-2 to TRBJ2-7; tentatively, D is TRBD1 (6 bases). Trimming stripped 1 base from V and 2 bases from J, with 9 bases between. The CDR3 runs to 14 residues. Germline CDR1 is SGHTA and CDR2 is FQGNSA.

The chain is built from TRBV5-6 and TRBJ2-1, with D possibly matching TRBD2 (5 bases). The V end lost 0 bases, the J end lost 3 bases, and 13 bases lay between the germline ends. The CDR3 totals 16 residues. CDR1 is SGHDT, CDR2 YYEEEE, per germline. The chain's CDR3 is CASSLEWRVGYNEQFF. CDR3 coding DNA: TGTGCCAGCAGCTTGGAGTGGCGGGTCGGCTACAATGAGCAGTTCTTC. Variable domain in full (rest from reference TRBV5-6 and TRBJ2-1): DAGVTQSPTHLIKTRGQQVTLRCSPKSGHDTVSWYQQALGQGPQFIFQYYEEEERQRGNFPDRFSGHQFPNYSSELNVNALLLGDSALYLCASSLEWRVGYNEQFFGPGTRLTVL.

The V and J genes are TRBV9 and TRBJ2-5; 10 bases are shared with TRBD1. The CDR3 consists of 15 residues. After removal of 3 bases from V and 5 bases from J, the junction contained 7 bases not matched to a gene. Per germline, CDR1 SGDLS and CDR2 YYNGEE. The CDR3 sequence: CASSASGTGAETQYF. The CDR3 DNA follows: TGTGCCAGCAGCGCTTCCGGGACAGGGGCCGAGACCCAGTACTTC.